One sample yielded the 5 T cell receptor beta chains listed below, sequenced in a study of blood T cell repertoires in COVID-19. Here immunoSEQ multiplex PCR was the method, and the copy in TCRdb shows in-frame clones only, minus some. This sample carries about 280,000 clones, roughly 80% of them seen once, and the ten largest clones take approximately 5%. The sample consisted of PBMCs or T cells enriched from blood (not recorded which). All receptors derive from a middle-aged man who had been exposed to COVID-19.

The genes are TRBV6-1 and TRBJ2-7; a weak D match, TRBD2 (6 bases). Trimming left V 0 bases short and J 2 bases short, with 14 bases between. CDR1 is MNHNS, CDR2 SASEGT, per germline. CDR3 length: 16 residues. CDR3 nucleotide sequence: TGTGCCAGCAGTGAAGCGGAGGGCGGTTTTACCTACGAGCAGTACTTC. It yields the protein CASSEAEGGFTYEQYF.

This clone appeared once. This chain uses TRBV10-1 with TRBJ1-4; 7 bases are shared with TRBD1. Germline V gives CDR1 WNHNN, CDR2 SYGVQD (reference sequence). The CDR3 runs 16 residues. J gave up 0 bases and V 3 bases, and 4 bases lay outside the gene matches. CDR3 nucleotide sequence: TGCGCCAGCAGTGAAGGACAGGATGCAACTAATGAAAAACTGTTTTTT. Protein: CASSEGQDATNEKLFF.

The gene calls are TRBV5-4 and TRBJ1-4; D may be TRBD1 (5 bases). The CDR3 sequence is 15 residues long. Trimming shortened V by 4 bases and J by 5 bases, and 15 bases separated the two germline ends. Germline values: CDR1 SGHNT, CDR2 YYREEE (reference sequence). In DNA, the CDR3 is TGTGCCAGCAGCCCCCTCCAGGGTCAAAATGAAAAACTGTTTTTT. It codes for CASSPLQGQNEKLFF.

J is TRBJ2-3 and V is TRBV3-1 (or the pseudogene TRBV3-2), with a tentative D call TRBD1 (6 bases). The CDR3 has 13 amino acids. Trimming removed 6 bases at V and 5 bases at J, with 12 bases between. Germline CDR1 is LGHDT and CDR2 is YNNKEL (reference sequence). For the CDR3, the DNA is TGTGCCAGCAGTCGCCAGGGGAGAGATACGCAGTATTTT. Translating it yields CASSRQGRDTQYF.

The chain combines TRBV29-1 with TRBJ2-1; 10 positions agree with TRBD1. The germline CDR1 and CDR2 sequences are SQVTM and ANQGSEA. Trimming removed 7 bases from V and 8 bases from J; junction bases left unmatched: 5. The CDR3 runs 12 residues. CDR3 coding DNA: TGCAGCGGGACAGGGGGACGTGATGAGCAGTTCTTC. Translating gives CSGTGGRDEQFF.